The 4 T cell receptor beta chains given below trace back to one sample, sequenced in a study of blood T cell repertoires in COVID-19. The table came from immunoSEQ multiplex PCR; TCRdb's copy has only in-frame clones and leaves some out. The sample shows about 34,000 clones, less than 85% of them seen only once. Sequences were obtained from peripheral blood. The receptor set was obtained from a woman aged 70-85 years with acute or convalescent COVID-19.

The rearrangement joins TRBV11-3 to TRBJ2-1; 8 nucleotides agree with TRBD1. The CDR3 consists of 19 residues. Germline CDR1 and CDR2: SGHNT and YENEEA. V shed 5 bases, J shed 4 bases, and the junction held 19 bases outside the gene matches. In DNA form, the CDR3 reads TGTGCCAGCAGCCCCCGTGGACAGGGACGGACTGGTGGTTACAATGAGCAGTTCTTC. Its protein product is CASSPRGQGRTGGYNEQFF.

V usage is TRBV9 and J usage is TRBJ2-3; D is ambiguous. The CDR3 is 13 amino acids. V lost 3 bases and J lost 2, with 7 bases in between. The germline CDR1 and CDR2 sequences are SGDLS and YYNGEE. CDR3 DNA sequence: TGTGCCAGCAGCGGAGGATTCACAGATACGCAGTATTTT. It specifies CASSGGFTDTQYF.

The V and J genes are TRBV20-1 and TRBJ2-7, with D possibly being TRBD2 (5 bases). The germline CDR1 and CDR2 sequences are DFQATT and SNEGSKA (reference sequence). This CDR3 region has 11 residues. The V end was cut by 3 bases, the J end by 4 bases, with 7 bases between. CDR3: CSASRTYEQYF. Here the CDR3 DNA reads TGCAGTGCTAGTAGGACTTACGAGCAGTACTTC.

The rearrangement uses TRBV7-9 and TRBJ2-5; 7 positions agree with TRBD2. J lost 5 bases, V lost 5 bases, and 5 bases had no gene match. Germline V gives CDR1 SEHNR, CDR2 FQNEAQ (reference sequence). The CDR3 sequence is 13 residues long. CDR3 sequence reads: CASSAGLVETQYF. CDR3 nucleotides: TGTGCCAGCAGCGCCGGACTAGTGGAGACCCAGTACTTC.